These 30 T cell receptor beta chains came from one sample sequenced in a study of blood T cells in healthy people across ages. PCR was performed a second time for roughly 7 to 12 cycles using a sample-barcoded 5' primer and a J-beta primer mix. Each CDR3 protein is one row after TCRdb ran MiXCR on the 5' RACE reads. The table records about 810,000 distinct CDR3 sequences, about 37% of them present only once. Sequencing was done on a sample of blood. The receptors shown here come from a man aged 18 to 29 in good health.

The rearrangement links TRBV6-1 to TRBJ2-1, with a weak D call TRBD1 (5 bases). CDR1 is MNHNS, CDR2 SASEGT, per germline. This CDR3 is 12 amino acids long. The V end was cut by 6 bases, the J end by 12 bases, with 15 bases between. The CDR3 region has the DNA TGTGCCAGCAGCGCCCATCAGGGTAGGCAGTTCTTC. The encoded protein is CASSAHQGRQFF.

The rearrangement uses TRBV30 and TRBJ1-2; no firm D call. V gave up 1 base and J gave up 2 bases, with 8 bases separating them. The CDR3 sequence is 13 residues long. CDR1 and CDR2 (germline): GTSNPN, SVGIG (reference sequence). CDR3 residues: CAWSEERNYGYTF. The CDR3 DNA sequence: TGTGCCTGGAGTGAAGAGAGGAACTATGGCTACACCTTC.

The chain links TRBV20-1 to TRBJ1-2, with no clear D. The CDR3 runs to 14 residues. Germline CDR1 is DFQATT and CDR2 is SNEGSKA (reference sequence). V was pared by 1 base and J by 0 bases, with 9 bases between. DNA of the CDR3: TGCAGTGCTAGAGCCATTGGGACTAACTATGGCTACACCTTC. Residues: CSARAIGTNYGYTF.

CDR3 in amino acids: CASTKAGTTNEKLFF. The CDR3 DNA reads as TGTGCCAGCACCAAAGCCGGGACAACTAATGAAAAACTGTTTTTT. The chain employs TRBV6-2 or TRBV6-3 and TRBJ1-4; D is unclear. CDR1 is MNHEY, CDR2 SVGEGT, per germline. This CDR3 spans 15 amino acids. The V end was cut by 7 bases, the J end by 0 bases, with 12 bases between.

This chain links TRBV5-1 with TRBJ2-3; 7 nucleotides align to TRBD1. V was pared by 9 bases and J by 6 bases, with 16 bases of the junction left unmatched. Per the germline V gene, CDR1 is SGHRS and CDR2 is YFSETQ. The CDR3 is 15 residues long. The CDR3 protein is CATRIGTVDRDTQYF. CDR3 DNA sequence: TGCGCCACCCGAATCGGGACAGTGGATCGGGATACGCAGTATTTT.

In this sample, this clonotype turned up many times. The genes are TRBV6-2 or TRBV6-3 and TRBJ2-1; D uncertain. The V and J ends lost 5 bases and 7 bases respectively, with 6 bases between them. Looked up from germline, CDR1 is MNHEY and CDR2 is SVGEGT. The CDR3 loop spans 11 amino acids. CDR3 in DNA: TGTGCCAGCAGTGATTCAAATGAGCAGTTCTTC. It encodes CASSDSNEQFF.

This clonotype was counted between two and nine times. The chain is built from TRBV4-3 and TRBJ1-4; D possibly corresponds to TRBD1 (5 bases). Between the trimmed V and J ends, which lost 0 bases and 4 bases, there was a span of 12 bases. Per the germline V gene, CDR1 is LGHNA and CDR2 is YSLEER. This CDR3 is 16 amino acids long. The CDR3 is CASSQELGGGNEKLFF. CDR3 DNA sequence: TGCGCCAGCAGCCAAGAGTTGGGGGGTGGTAATGAAAAACTGTTTTTT.

The CDR3: CASSVPGRGQETQYF. The CDR3 coding sequence is TGTGCCAGCAGTGTTCCGGGCAGGGGTCAAGAGACCCAGTACTTC. The chain joins TRBV25-1 to TRBJ2-5; possible D gene TRBD1, 6 bases. V was pared by 4 bases and J by 2 bases, with 14 bases between. The germline CDR1 and CDR2 sequences are MGHDK and SYGVNS. The CDR3 runs 15 residues.

In this sample, this clonotype turned up many times. J is TRBJ1-2 and V is TRBV20-1, with D perhaps TRBD1 (5 bases). With 1 base removed from V and 9 bases from J, the gap between germline ends came to 15 bases. The CDR3 sequence is 13 residues long. Germline CDR1 is DFQATT and CDR2 is SNEGSKA (reference sequence). CDR3 protein: CSARGQPSLSYTF. As DNA, the CDR3 is TGCAGTGCTAGAGGACAGCCAAGTTTGAGCTACACCTTC.

The rearrangement links TRBV9 to TRBJ1-1; D not resolved. Trimming stripped 1 base from V and 4 bases from J, with 8 bases between. CDR1 is SGDLS, CDR2 YYNGEE, per germline. The CDR3 sequence is 13 residues long. The CDR3 nucleotides are TGTGCCAGCAGCGTAACGGACGGCACTGAAGCTTTCTTT. Its protein product is CASSVTDGTEAFF.

The gene calls are TRBV20-1 and TRBJ2-5; D remains ambiguous. The CDR3 contains 12 residues. Trimming pared 4 bases from V and 4 bases from J, leaving 10 bases between. Per the germline V gene, CDR1 is DFQATT and CDR2 is SNEGSKA (reference sequence). In nucleotides, the CDR3 is TGCAGTGCTAACCCTAGAAGAGAGACCCAGTACTTC. Translating gives CSANPRRETQYF.

As for this clonotype: This may come from a read error, since a much larger clone is one base off. The chain couples TRBV6-5 to TRBJ2-2; no reliable D call. Per the germline V gene, CDR1 is MNHEY and CDR2 is SVGAGI. V dropped 2 bases and J dropped 7 bases, with 2 bases sitting between them. This CDR3 contains 11 residues. CDR3 bases: TGTGCCAGCAGTTACATCGGGGAGCTGTTTTTT. It codes for CASSYIGELFF.

V usage is TRBV4-3 and J usage is TRBJ2-7; TRBD2 aligns across 11 bases. This CDR3 region has 19 residues. Germline CDR1 and CDR2: LGHNA and YSLEER. The V and J ends lost 0 bases and 7 bases, in that order; junction bases with no gene match: 17. The CDR3 DNA is TGCGCCAGCAGCCAAGAAGGGTCCCCTAGCGGGGGGCCATACAATGAGCAGTACTTC. Translated, it gives CASSQEGSPSGGPYNEQYF.

This clonotype was observed many times. This rearrangement joins TRBV12-3 or TRBV12-4 to TRBJ1-5; tentatively, D is TRBD1 (6 bases). V was trimmed by 1 base and J by 0 bases, leaving 13 bases between them. There are 17 residues in the CDR3. CDR3 nucleotide sequence: TGTGCCAGCAGTTTAGAGGCGGCAGGGGTTAGCAATCAGCCCCAGCATTTT. It codes for CASSLEAAGVSNQPQHF.

The V call is TRBV15, the J call TRBJ1-1, with TRBD1 identical over 8 bases. The length of the CDR3 is 15 residues. The germline CDR1 and CDR2 sequences are LNHNV and YYDKDF (reference sequence). Trimming removed 3 bases from V and 1 base from J; junction bases left unmatched: 4. CDR3 sequence (DNA): TGTGCCACCAGCAGGTCTGACAGGGGGAACACTGAAGCTTTCTTT. This translates into CATSRSDRGNTEAFF.

V gene TRBV7-9 combines with J gene TRBJ1-2; possible D gene TRBD1, 5 bases. Germline V gene data show CDR1 as SEHNR and CDR2 as FQNEAQ (reference sequence). This CDR3 is built from 13 residues. Trimming pared 5 bases from V and 4 bases from J, leaving 11 bases between. CDR3 in DNA: TGTGCCAGCAGCGCGACAGACTCCTATGGCTACACCTTC. Protein product: CASSATDSYGYTF.

This sequence joins TRBV6-1 and TRBJ2-1; the match to TRBD2 covers 15 bases. The J call may be in error: the DNA end matches TRBJ2-7 better. Germline CDR1 and CDR2: MNHNS and SASEGT. This CDR3 comprises 17 residues. The CDR3: CASSRGTSGGTYNEQYF. The DNA of the CDR3 is TGTGCCAGCAGCCGAGGGACTAGCGGGGGGACCTACAATGAGCAGTACTTC.

The chain couples TRBV7-9 to TRBJ2-3; 7 positions match TRBD1. Germline assignment: CDR1 SEHNR and CDR2 FQNEAQ (reference sequence). This CDR3 spans 14 amino acids. V trimming: 5 bases; J trimming: 8 bases; junction bases outside the gene matches: 10. CDR3 region: CASSGGQADGTQYF. The CDR3 coding sequence is TGTGCCAGCAGCGGCGGACAGGCCGACGGTACGCAGTATTTT.

V and J are TRBV6-6 and TRBJ2-3; D possibly corresponds to TRBD1 (6 bases). Germline assignment: CDR1 MNHNY and CDR2 SVGAGI (reference sequence). V was pared by 7 bases and J by 1 base, with 18 bases between. The CDR3 covers 16 residues. Written as DNA, the CDR3 is TGTGCCAGCATCTCGACCACCCGACAGGGCACAGATACGCAGTATTTT. Amino acids: CASISTTRQGTDTQYF.

This clonotype was detected ten times or more. V and J are TRBV24-1 and TRBJ2-5; D not resolved. The V and J ends lost 4 bases and 0 bases respectively, with 5 bases between them. Germline values: CDR1 KGHDR, CDR2 SFDVKD. CDR3 length: 13 amino acids. CDR3 sequence: CATSEGYQETQYF. CDR3 nucleotides: TGTGCCACCAGTGAAGGGTACCAAGAGACCCAGTACTTC.

The chain recombines TRBV10-3 with TRBJ2-7; D is perhaps TRBD1 (6 bases). The tail of the sequence fits TRBJ2-5 better, so the J call may be wrong. This CDR3 is 16 amino acids long. The germline V gene has CDR1 ENHRY and CDR2 SYGVKD. CDR3 in amino acids: CAISAIYTSGVETQYF. The CDR3 DNA reads TGTGCCATCAGCGCAATCTACACCTCAGGGGTGGAGACCCAGTACTTC.

The chain recombines TRBV7-2 with TRBJ1-1; no clear D gene. CDR1 SGHTA and CDR2 FQGNSA come from the germline V gene. The CDR3 consists of 13 residues. V was trimmed by 5 bases and J by 4 bases, leaving 11 bases between them. The CDR3 DNA follows: TGTGCCAGCAGCGCTCGGATGGGCACTGAAGCTTTCTTT. Translated, it gives CASSARMGTEAFF.

The J gene is TRBJ2-1, the V gene TRBV10-3; possibly TRBD1 or TRBD2 for D (6 bases each). CDR3 length: 13 residues. V gave up 9 bases and J gave up 5 bases, with 14 bases separating them. Germline V gene lookup returns CDR1 ENHRY and CDR2 SYGVKD. The CDR3, as DNA: TGTGCCATTTGGACTAAGGGGGACAATGAGCAGTTCTTC. Translating gives CAIWTKGDNEQFF.

This clonotype was seen many times. The V call is TRBV28, the J call TRBJ2-5; D is ambiguous. The CDR3 spans 13 residues. Germline values: CDR1 MDHEN, CDR2 SYDVKM. Trimming removed 8 bases from V and 5 bases from J, with 15 bases in between. CDR3 sequence: CASYREVGETQYF. CDR3 nucleotide sequence: TGTGCCAGCTACCGTGAGGTCGGGGAGACCCAGTACTTC.

V and J are TRBV7-2 and TRBJ2-4; 11 positions match TRBD2. Trimming at V came to 5 bases and at J to 16 bases, leaving 25 bases not matched to a gene. Germline CDR1 SGHTA, CDR2 FQGNSA. This CDR3 region has 18 residues. The CDR3 bases are TGTGCCAGCAGCACTCTAGCGGGGGGCCCTCTGACCAAAAACAGTCAATACTTC. Protein: CASSTLAGGPLTKNSQYF.

For this clonotype: This sequence may be a read error, since a much larger clone differs from it by one base. The chain employs TRBV10-3 and TRBJ2-4; D gene uncertain. The J call may not be correct, given that the DNA end is closer to TRBJ2-7. CDR3 length equals 13 residues. Germline values: CDR1 ENHRY, CDR2 SYGVKD. CDR3 nucleotides: TGTGCCGTCAGCCCGCGTTTAACGGACGAGCAGTACTTC. Residues: CAVSPRLTDEQYF.

This chain joins TRBV12-3 or TRBV12-4 and TRBJ2-4; 11 bases are shared with TRBD1. The CDR3 has 16 residues. Germline trimming cut 5 bases from V and 5 bases from J; bases unmatched to any gene: 8. CDR3 loop: CASSTRDRGVQNIQYF. The CDR3 DNA sequence: TGTGCCAGCAGTACGAGGGACAGGGGGGTCCAAAACATTCAGTACTTC.

The sample holds many counts of this clonotype. V and J are TRBV5-1 and TRBJ2-1; D is undetermined. The germline gives CDR1 SGHRS, CDR2 YFSETQ. The CDR3 sequence is 14 residues long. V was cut by 0 bases and J by 5 bases, with 9 bases left in between. In DNA form, the CDR3 reads TGCGCCAGCAGCTTGGGGGCCGACCACAATGAGCAGTTCTTC. Translating gives CASSLGADHNEQFF.

For this clonotype: A junction boundary mismatches the germline segment, possibly from a read error. The genes are TRBV25-1 and TRBJ1-1; 7 bases fit TRBD1. Germline V lookup: CDR1 MGHDK, CDR2 SYGVNS. The CDR3 is made up of 16 amino acids. CDR3 sequence: CAGSDTKGTANTEAFF. CDR3 bases: TGTGCCGGCAGTGACACGAAAGGGACAGCGAACACTGAAGCTTTCTTT.

This clonotype occurred a few times. The V and J genes are TRBV7-2 and TRBJ2-1; D may be TRBD1 (5 bases). Trimming pared 5 bases from V and 2 bases from J, leaving 16 bases between. This CDR3 is built from 16 residues. Germline assignment: CDR1 SGHTA and CDR2 FQGNSA. The CDR3 spells CASSTSQGLAYNEQFF. The CDR3 nucleotides are TGTGCCAGCAGCACATCGCAGGGTTTGGCCTACAATGAGCAGTTCTTC.